Listed below are T cell receptor beta chains from one sample, sequenced in a study of T cell responses to AZD1222 COVID-19 vaccine. The repertoire was sequenced with immunoSEQ multiplex PCR; TCRdb's copy has only in-frame clones and lacks some. The table includes 100,000 to 150,000 clones, roughly 87% detected once. The sequences come from peripheral blood, collected on day 0 of AZD1222 vaccination. The receptor source for this set is an adult in good health. Each CDR3 is given with its conserved first and last residue. The D gene is left open where the match is weak. Clone size is given for some rows only: seen once, a few or many times, or a class if the clone is expanded.

cdr3_aa cdr3_nt j_call v_call clone_size d_call
CASSQLWGQETQYF TGCGCCAGCAGTCAACTGTGGGGCCAAGAGACCCAGTACTTC TRBJ2-5 TRBV23-1 NA NA
CSAGRHDGGGDEQYF TGCAGCGCTGGGAGACATGACGGCGGGGGAGACGAGCAGTACTTC TRBJ2-7 TRBV29-1 NA TRBD2
CSGPTGTPQHF TGCAGCGGGCCTACGGGGACGCCCCAGCATTTT TRBJ1-5 TRBV29-1 NA NA
CASSLVGTQYF TGTGCCAGCAGCTTAGTAGGTACGCAGTATTTT TRBJ2-3 TRBV13 NA NA
CASSPLDRSGELFF TGTGCCAGCTCACCACTCGACAGGTCCGGGGAGCTGTTTTTT TRBJ2-2 TRBV18 NA NA
CASSPTGQGAHLGTEAFF TGTGCCAGCTCACCCACTGGACAGGGGGCCCATCTGGGCACTGAAGCTTTCTTT TRBJ1-1 TRBV18 NA TRBD1
CAWSSVHSPLHF TGTGCCTGGAGTTCGGTTCATTCACCCCTCCACTTT TRBJ1-6 TRBV30 once NA
CASSYQRHRTDTQYF TGTGCCAGCAGTTACCAGCGGCACCGCACAGATACGCAGTATTTT TRBJ2-3 TRBV6-5 NA NA
CASSEERGGPYEQYF TGTGCCAGCAGCGAAGAGAGAGGGGGGCCTTACGAGCAGTACTTC TRBJ2-7 TRBV16 NA NA
CASSVQGNTEAFF TGTGCCAGCAGCGTACAGGGAAACACTGAAGCTTTCTTT TRBJ1-1 TRBV7-9 NA NA
CASKGLANTGELFF TGCGCCAGCAAGGGACTAGCGAACACCGGGGAGCTGTTTTTT TRBJ2-2 TRBV5-1 NA TRBD2
CASRPGRIQETQYF TGTGCCAGCAGGCCGGGACGGATTCAAGAGACCCAGTACTTC TRBJ2-5 TRBV11-3 once NA
CASSIQTTNEQFF TGTGCCAGCAGCATACAGACTACCAATGAGCAGTTCTTC TRBJ2-1 TRBV7-2 NA NA
CASSLLPATSGNHDEQFF TGTGCCAGCAGTTTATTGCCCGCGACTAGCGGGAATCACGATGAGCAGTTCTTC TRBJ2-1 TRBV28 NA TRBD2
CASSAVPYEQYF TGTGCCAGCAGCGCAGTCCCCTACGAGCAGTACTTC TRBJ2-7 TRBV6-5 NA NA
CASSATGGLYNEQFF TGTGCCAGCAGCGCGACAGGGGGCCTCTACAATGAGCAGTTCTTC TRBJ2-1 TRBV9 NA TRBD1
CASTIRGNTEAFF TGTGCCAGCACCATTAGGGGGAACACTGAAGCTTTCTTT TRBJ1-1 TRBV25-1 NA NA
CASSSQGSSYEQYF TGCGCCAGCAGCTCACAGGGGAGCTCCTACGAGCAGTACTTC TRBJ2-7 TRBV5-1 NA TRBD1
CASSSVGRGLGYGYTF TGTGCCAGCAGCTCCGTAGGCAGGGGGCTTGGCTATGGCTACACCTTC TRBJ1-2 TRBV7-2 NA TRBD1
CASSLGVNTEAFF TGTGCCAGCAGCTTGGGGGTGAACACTGAAGCTTTCTTT TRBJ1-1 TRBV5-4 NA NA
CASSDYRTGELFF TGTGCCAGCAGCGACTACAGGACCGGGGAGCTGTTTTTT TRBJ2-2 TRBV6-5 NA NA
CASSPSNQPQHF TGTGCCAGCAGCCCCAGCAATCAGCCCCAGCATTTT TRBJ1-5 TRBV28 NA NA
CASTLGPKGIPAKNIQYF TGTGCCAGCACCCTAGGGCCAAAGGGTATTCCAGCCAAAAACATTCAGTACTTC TRBJ2-4 TRBV7-2 NA NA
CASSVRTESSGNTIYF TGCGCCAGCAGCGTCCGGACGGAGAGCTCTGGAAACACCATATATTTT TRBJ1-3 TRBV4-1 NA NA
CASTWLAGSSEQYF TGCGCCAGCACGTGGCTAGCGGGAAGCAGCGAGCAGTACTTC TRBJ2-7 TRBV10-2 NA TRBD2
CATRETGTGEETQYF TGTGCCACCAGGGAGACTGGGACAGGGGAAGAGACCCAGTACTTC TRBJ2-5 TRBV24-1 NA TRBD1
CATGTGRTEAFF TGTGCCACTGGGACAGGGAGGACTGAAGCTTTCTTT TRBJ1-1 TRBV19 NA TRBD1
CASSLYNSYEQYF TGTGCCAGCAGCCTCTACAACTCCTACGAGCAGTACTTC TRBJ2-7 TRBV11-2 NA NA
CASSPPGLVNTGELFF TGTGCCAGCAGCCCCCCGGGACTCGTGAACACCGGGGAGCTGTTTTTT TRBJ2-2 TRBV9 NA NA
CASSPGTTGEQFF TGTGCCAGCAGCCCAGGGACTACAGGTGAGCAGTTCTTC TRBJ2-1 TRBV11-3 NA TRBD2
CASGMGGVGYEQYF TGTGCCAGCGGAATGGGCGGGGTGGGCTACGAGCAGTACTTC TRBJ2-7 TRBV5-4 NA NA
CASRVRGARYNEQFF TGTGCCAGCAGAGTAAGAGGGGCGCGGTACAATGAGCAGTTCTTC TRBJ2-1 TRBV13 NA NA
CATSGGEVYEQYF TGTGCCACCAGTGGGGGGGAGGTCTACGAGCAGTACTTC TRBJ2-7 TRBV24-1 NA NA
CAWSRDSNSPLHF TGTGCCTGGAGCAGGGACAGTAATTCACCCCTCCACTTT TRBJ1-6 TRBV30 few TRBD1
CSASVGTSNEQYF TGCAGCGCCTCCGTAGGGACTAGTAACGAGCAGTACTTC TRBJ2-7 TRBV29-1 NA TRBD2
CASSGETGGGEQYF TGTGCCAGCAGCGGAGAGACAGGGGGAGGTGAGCAGTACTTC TRBJ2-7 TRBV13 NA TRBD1
CASTEQGWLQYF TGTGCCAGCACAGAACAGGGGTGGTTGCAGTACTTC TRBJ2-7 TRBV28 once TRBD1
CASSHGPPTGLYEQYF TGTGCCAGCAGCCACGGCCCCCCCACAGGCCTCTACGAGCAGTACTTC TRBJ2-7 TRBV7-3 NA NA
CASSRGTSEQFF TGTGCCAGCAGTCGAGGGACTAGCGAGCAGTTCTTC TRBJ2-1 TRBV12-3/TRBV12-4 NA TRBD2
CASSLVGTGNEQYF TGTGCCAGCAGCTTAGTGGGGACAGGGAACGAGCAGTACTTC TRBJ2-7 TRBV11-2 NA TRBD1
CASSWLGSPLHF TGTGCCAGCAGTTGGCTCGGTTCACCCCTCCACTTT TRBJ1-6 TRBV12-3/TRBV12-4 NA NA